The next 30 T cell receptor beta chains were all read from a single sample in a study of cytomegalovirus exposure and HLA in healthy donors. It was with 60 Vbeta and 13 Jbeta primers that the PCR ran. Sequenced by immunoSEQ multiplex PCR; TCRdb stores in-frame clones only, minus some. The sample gives approximately 170,000 clones, roughly 79% of which show up once; around a tenth is in the top ten. Sequenced material: PBMCs. The receptor set was obtained from a young man in good health and CMV-seropositive.

The chain joins TRBV18 to TRBJ1-1; D is ambiguous. Germline CDR1 is KGHSH and CDR2 is LQKENI. Trimming cost V 3 bases and J 3 bases, with 20 bases left between them. The length of the CDR3 is 17 residues. CDR3 sequence reads: CASSPPGLGRADTEAFF. The DNA of the CDR3 is TGTGCCAGCTCACCCCCGGGCTTAGGGCGAGCGGACACTGAAGCTTTCTTT.

The CDR3 spells CASSLGGKEAFF. In nucleotides, the CDR3 is TGTGCCAGTAGCCTGGGGGGTAAAGAAGCTTTCTTT. The V and J genes are TRBV19 and TRBJ1-1, with a weak D call TRBD1 (5 bases). The CDR3 is 12 amino acids. Trimming pared 6 bases from V and 8 bases from J, leaving 13 bases between. Germline-derived CDR1 and CDR2 are LNHDA and SQIVND (reference sequence).

The chain joins TRBV6-1 to TRBJ2-5, with a weak D call TRBD1 (6 bases). This CDR3 comprises 15 residues. CDR1 and CDR2 (germline): MNHNS, SASEGT. V gave up 6 bases and J gave up 5 bases, with 19 bases separating them. The CDR3 loop reads CASRDSLLNEETQYF. The CDR3 region has the DNA TGTGCCAGCAGGGACAGTTTGTTAAATGAGGAGACCCAGTACTTC.

V usage is TRBV18 and J usage is TRBJ1-2; D not certain. CDR3 length equals 14 residues. Per germline, CDR1 KGHSH and CDR2 LQKENI. The V end lost 3 bases, the J end lost 5 bases, and 13 bases lay between the germline ends. The CDR3 nucleotides are TGTGCCAGCTCACCTTCCGGGGAGAAGTATGGCTACACCTTC. Encoded protein: CASSPSGEKYGYTF.

In DNA form, the CDR3 reads TGCGCCAGCAGCCAAGCCTGGACAGGCGGTTTCGAGAGTCAGCCCCAGCATTTT. As protein: CASSQAWTGGFESQPQHF. The chain combines TRBV4-1 with TRBJ1-5; 7 bases align to TRBD1. Trimming at V came to 1 base and at J to 6 bases, leaving 15 bases not matched to a gene. CDR1 is MGHRA, CDR2 YSYEKL, per germline. The CDR3 is 18 residues long.

In this sample, this clone turned up once. V gene TRBV18 combines with J gene TRBJ1-1, with D unresolved. V lost 4 bases, J lost 0 bases, and 12 bases lay in between. The CDR3 has 15 residues. The germline gives CDR1 KGHSH, CDR2 LQKENI. The CDR3 is CASSHATLLNTEAFF. In nucleotides, the CDR3 is TGTGCCAGCTCACACGCGACTCTATTGAACACTGAAGCTTTCTTT.

V usage is TRBV30 and J usage is TRBJ2-2, with no clear D. V was shortened by 6 bases and J by 7 bases, with 15 bases between the two germline ends. Germline V CDR1 and CDR2: GTSNPN, SVGIG (reference sequence). This CDR3 is 13 amino acids long. CDR3 protein: CACPRKSGGELFF. In nucleotides, the CDR3 is TGTGCCTGCCCCAGGAAGTCTGGCGGGGAGCTGTTTTTT.

V usage is TRBV18 and J usage is TRBJ1-3; no clear D gene. The CDR3 length is 14 residues. Trimming removed 3 bases from V and 9 bases from J, with 15 bases in between. The V gene's germline CDR1 is KGHSH and CDR2 LQKENI. CDR3 sequence: CASSPSDTPSTIYF. CDR3 DNA: TGTGCCAGCTCACCCTCAGATACTCCTAGCACCATATATTTT.

This clone occurred once. V is TRBV2 and J is TRBJ2-3, with D tentatively TRBD1 (5 bases). The CDR3 sequence is 14 residues long. The V gene lost 6 bases and the J gene lost 4 bases, with 14 bases spanning the gap. Germline lookup yields CDR1 SNHLY and CDR2 FYNNEI. The chain's CDR3 is CASRSRDHADTQYF. The CDR3 DNA is TGTGCCAGCAGGTCCAGGGATCATGCAGATACGCAGTATTTT.

This clone was detected only a few times. Other nucleotide sequences in the sample specify the same CDR3. The gene calls are TRBV21-1 and TRBJ1-2; the tabulated D call, TRBD1, remains unverified against the DNA. TRBV21-1 is classified as a pseudogene. The CDR3 spans 14 residues. DNA for the CDR3: TGTGCCAGCACGCTACCGGACAGGCTTGAAGGCTACACCTTC. This gives the protein CASTLPDRLEGYTF.

The V call is TRBV6-1, the J call TRBJ1-5; D gene unclear. V gave up 5 bases and J gave up 7 bases, with 12 bases separating them. The CDR3 is 13 amino acids. Germline CDR1 MNHNS, CDR2 SASEGT. CDR3 residues: CASSPDGIQPQHF. As DNA, the CDR3 is TGTGCCAGCAGTCCCGACGGGATCCAGCCCCAGCATTTT.

A few counts support this clone. The J gene is TRBJ2-7, the V gene TRBV7-2; 9 positions agree with TRBD2. Per the germline V gene, CDR1 is SGHTA and CDR2 is FQGNSA. The CDR3 covers 19 residues. The V and J ends lost 5 bases and 6 bases, in that order; junction bases with no gene match: 23. The CDR3 loop reads CASSLPRSGSLEDPLEQYF. The CDR3 DNA is TGTGCCAGCAGCCTGCCACGTAGCGGGAGTCTTGAGGACCCTCTCGAGCAGTACTTC. The full variable domain, completed using reference TRBV7-2 and TRBJ2-7, is GAGVSQSPSNKVTEKGKDVELRCDPISGHTALYWYRQSLGQGLEFLIYFQGNSAPDKSGLPSDRFSAERTGGSVSTLTIQRTQQEDSAVYLCASSLPRSGSLEDPLEQYFGPGTRLTVT.

This chain uses TRBV29-1 with TRBJ1-1, with D maybe TRBD1 (5 bases). Trimming shortened V by 5 bases and J by 5 bases, and 9 bases separated the two germline ends. The CDR3 spans 11 residues. The germline V gene encodes CDR1 SQVTM and CDR2 ANQGSEA. The CDR3 DNA is TGCAGCGTTTGGGGGGGGACTGAAGCTTTCTTT. Its translation is CSVWGGTEAFF.

The CDR3 is CASSLETGKAFF. Here the CDR3 DNA reads TGTGCCAGCAGCTTGGAGACAGGGAAAGCTTTCTTT. V and J are TRBV5-4 and TRBJ1-1, with 7 bases fitting TRBD1. CDR1 is SGHNT, CDR2 YYREEE, per germline (reference sequence). V was clipped by 0 bases and J by 9 bases; unmatched bases: 2. This CDR3 is built from 12 residues.

The chain links TRBV28 to TRBJ2-7; 11 bases align to TRBD2. The CDR3 totals 15 residues. Trimming at V came to 5 bases and at J to 2 bases, leaving 5 bases not matched to a gene. Germline-derived CDR1 and CDR2 are MDHEN and SYDVKM. The chain's CDR3 is CASSLPSGRPYEQYF. The CDR3 coding sequence is TGTGCCAGCAGTCTTCCTAGCGGGAGGCCCTACGAGCAGTACTTC.

The V and J genes are TRBV6-5 and TRBJ1-1; no clear D gene. This CDR3 contains 13 residues. Germline CDR1 and CDR2: MNHEY and SVGAGI. V gave up 7 bases and J gave up 1 base, with 10 bases separating them. The CDR3 sequence is CASTATGNTEAFF. CDR3 bases: TGTGCCAGCACCGCGACTGGGAACACTGAAGCTTTCTTT.

The J gene is TRBJ2-5, the V gene TRBV5-5; no clear D gene. Germline values: CDR1 SGHKS, CDR2 YYEKEE (reference sequence). V lost 6 bases and J lost 2, with 5 bases in between. The CDR3 runs 11 residues. CDR3 residues: CASKLQETQYF. CDR3 sequence (DNA): TGTGCCAGCAAGCTACAAGAGACCCAGTACTTC.

About this clone itself: A read error may account for a junction end that differs from germline. CDR3 sequence (DNA): TGTGCCTGCAGGCGAGGGAGCGCCTACGAGCAGTACTTC. Its translation: CACRRGSAYEQYF. The chain carries TRBV6-6 and TRBJ2-7; weak D call: TRBD2 (5 bases). Germline V gene sequence: CDR1 MNHNY, CDR2 SVGAGI (reference sequence). CDR3 length: 13 amino acids.

The rearrangement joins TRBV19 to TRBJ2-1, with D uncertain. Germline V lookup: CDR1 LNHDA, CDR2 SQIVND (reference sequence). V was clipped by 7 bases and J by 3 bases, with 10 bases between them. This CDR3 comprises 13 residues. The CDR3 loop is CASNSQIYNEQFF. The CDR3 DNA reads as TGTGCCAGTAATTCACAAATCTACAATGAGCAGTTCTTC.

In regard to this clone: Lacking the conserved final phenylalanine or tryptophan, this CDR3 likely reflects a read error. This chain uses TRBV6-1 with TRBJ1-6; D is perhaps TRBD1 (6 bases). The CDR3 is made up of 14 amino acids. Looked up from germline, CDR1 is MNHNS and CDR2 is SASEGT. Trimming shortened V by 4 bases and J by 7 bases, and 11 bases separated the two germline ends. The CDR3 sequence is CASSGGPTNSPLHL. The CDR3 DNA follows: TGTGCCAGCAGTGGGGGGCCAACGAATTCACCCCTCCACCTT.

This chain links TRBV29-1 with TRBJ2-7; D may be TRBD2 (5 bases). Germline CDR1 and CDR2: SQVTM and ANQGSEA. Trimming took off 4 bases at V and 7 bases at J, with 14 bases between the two ends. The CDR3 has 12 residues. The CDR3 is CSVGREGREQYF. For the CDR3, the DNA is TGCAGCGTTGGAAGGGAAGGGAGAGAGCAGTACTTC.

The chain carries TRBV7-6 and TRBJ2-3; a possible D gene is TRBD2 (5 bases). V was clipped by 5 bases and J by 4 bases, with 13 bases between them. CDR1 SGHVS and CDR2 FNYEAQ come from the germline V gene. This CDR3 region has 14 residues. CDR3 DNA sequence: TGTGCCAGCAGCAGCGGACTCCTGGCAGATACGCAGTATTTT. It specifies CASSSGLLADTQYF. Full variable domain (remainder filled in from reference TRBV7-6 and TRBJ2-3): GAGVSQSPRYKVTKRGQDVALRCDPISGHVSLYWYRQALGQGPEFLTYFNYEAQQDKSGLPNDRFSAERPEGSISTLTIQRTEQRDSAMYRCASSSGLLADTQYFGPGTRLTVL.

This clone was counted a few times. This rearrangement joins TRBV28 to TRBJ2-1; 10 bases are shared with TRBD1. The CDR3 runs 15 residues. V shed 8 bases, J shed 3 bases, and the junction held 7 bases outside the gene matches. Per the germline V gene, CDR1 is MDHEN and CDR2 is SYDVKM. CDR3 in DNA: TGTGCCAGCTTCAGGAGGGACAGGGGCTACAATGAGCAGTTCTTC. Its translation is CASFRRDRGYNEQFF.

The chain joins TRBV7-9 to TRBJ1-1; no reliable D call. CDR1 and CDR2 (germline): SEHNR, FQNEAQ (reference sequence). Trimming shortened V by 1 base and J by 2 bases, and 8 bases separated the two germline ends. The CDR3 runs 14 residues. This chain's CDR3 is CASSLGGFNTEAFF. The CDR3 DNA sequence: TGTGCCAGCAGCTTAGGAGGGTTCAACACTGAAGCTTTCTTT.

A note on this clone: The CDR3 ends on some other residue instead of the conserved phenylalanine or tryptophan, so this is likely a read error. The chain uses TRBV7-9 and TRBJ1-1; TRBD1 matches at 7 bases. Germline V gene lookup returns CDR1 SEHNR and CDR2 FQNEAQ (reference sequence). The CDR3 spans 14 residues. The ends lost 10 bases at V and 0 bases at J; junction bases unmatched: 8. Written as DNA, the CDR3 is TGTGCCATTCGACAGGGCTTTATGAACACTGAAGCTTTCTCT. It encodes CAIRQGFMNTEAFS.

This clone occurred once. The rearrangement uses TRBV10-3 and TRBJ1-1, with unresolved D. In germline, CDR1 is ENHRY, CDR2 SYGVKD. The CDR3 is 14 amino acids. The ends were cut back, 5 bases at V and 0 bases at J, with 10 bases in the middle. The CDR3 reads CAISREFLNTEAFF. Here the CDR3 DNA reads TGTGCCATCAGTCGTGAGTTCCTGAACACTGAAGCTTTCTTT.

The chain links TRBV27 to TRBJ2-7; weak D call: TRBD1 (5 bases). Trimming cost V 2 bases and J 2 bases, with 13 bases left between them. There are 15 residues in the CDR3. CDR1 MNHEY and CDR2 SMNVEV come from the germline V gene (reference sequence). CDR3 sequence: CASSLQGNRPYEQYF. CDR3 coding DNA: TGTGCCAGCAGTTTACAGGGAAATCGCCCCTACGAGCAGTACTTC.

This chain's CDR3 is CASSVTRVNSYNEQFF. CDR3 nucleotide sequence: TGTGCCAGCAGCGTGACTAGGGTGAATAGTTACAATGAGCAGTTCTTC. The chain combines TRBV9 with TRBJ2-1; perhaps TRBD2 as D (6 bases). The length of the CDR3 is 16 residues. Trimming pared 2 bases from V and 4 bases from J, leaving 16 bases between. CDR1 and CDR2 from the germline V gene are SGDLS and YYNGEE.

The chain couples TRBV10-1 to TRBJ2-7; possible D gene TRBD2, 6 bases. Germline CDR1 is WNHNN and CDR2 is SYGVQD (reference sequence). CDR3 length: 15 amino acids. Between the trimmed V and J ends, which lost 5 bases and 3 bases, there was a span of 17 bases. The CDR3 sequence is CASSNDPGGVYEQYF. In nucleotides, the CDR3 is TGCGCCAGCAGTAATGACCCCGGAGGGGTCTACGAGCAGTACTTC.

For the CDR3, the DNA is TGTGCCAGCAGTTGGGGGACAGGAAATGAGCAGTTCTTC. It translates to CASSWGTGNEQFF. The chain combines TRBV27 with TRBJ2-1, with 8 bases identical to TRBD1. Germline CDR1 and CDR2: MNHEY and SMNVEV (reference sequence). The CDR3 sequence is 13 residues long. V trimming: 4 bases; J trimming: 7 bases; junction bases outside the gene matches: 3.